The next 22 T cell receptor beta chains were all read from a single sample in a study of blood T cells in healthy people across ages (dated by TCRdb to between 2015 and 2016). Library preparation employed 5' RACE. The sequencer listed for this sample is Illumina HiSeq 2500. A second roughly 7 to 11 cycle PCR used a sample-barcoded 5' primer and a J-beta primer mix. In TCRdb, the public reads were trimmed at Q25 with fastp and aligned with MiXCR, with productive beta chains retained. Duplicate CDR3 protein sequences are folded into a single record with the most common DNA and genes. The sample includes some 1.1 million distinct CDR3 sequences, with roughly two fifths observed a single time. The ten top clones hold over 10% of the sample. Sequenced sample: blood. These receptors came from a young man in good health.

A remark on this clonotype: Germline and junction disagree at one end, which may indicate a read error. The CDR3 nucleotides read TGTGCCTGCAGTTTTCCGGGTGAGATCAATGAGCAGTTCTTC. Translated: CACSFPGEINEQFF. The chain joins TRBV27 to TRBJ2-1; no definite D call. In germline, CDR1 is MNHEY, CDR2 SMNVEV (reference sequence). The CDR3 runs to 14 residues.

This clonotype was picked up a small number of times. CDR3 nucleotide sequence: TGCGCCAGCAGCCTCGGGACCCGTCGCCCGGGCAAGAACACTGAAGCTTTCTTT. It is translated as CASSLGTRRPGKNTEAFF. The chain combines TRBV4-3 with TRBJ1-1, with D possibly matching TRBD1 (5 bases). The CDR3 covers 18 residues. The V end was cut by 4 bases, the J end by 1 base, with 22 bases between. CDR1 LGHNA and CDR2 YSLEER come from the germline V gene.

J is TRBJ2-5 and V is TRBV27; 7 nucleotides align to TRBD1. The junction had 15 bases not matched to a gene; V was cut back by 3 bases and J by 11 bases. The length of the CDR3 is 15 residues. Germline CDR1 MNHEY, CDR2 SMNVEV (reference sequence). The CDR3 loop reads CASSFQDRRYNEQYF. The CDR3 bases are TGTGCCAGCAGTTTCCAGGACAGGCGGTACAATGAGCAGTACTTC.

This clonotype appeared a few times. The chain carries TRBV7-2 and TRBJ1-4, with D hard to call. Germline-derived CDR1 and CDR2 are SGHTA and FQGNSA. V was shortened by 2 bases and J by 3 bases, with 1 base between the two germline ends. The CDR3 consists of 12 residues. The CDR3 sequence: CASSLPNEKLFF. In DNA form, the CDR3 reads TGTGCCAGCAGCTTACCTAATGAAAAACTGTTTTTT.

V usage is TRBV20-1 and J usage is TRBJ1-1, with TRBD1 identical over 9 bases. CDR1 is DFQATT and CDR2 is SNEGSKA in the germline V gene (reference sequence). The CDR3 is 14 residues long. The CDR3 DNA follows: TGCAGGGGGACAGGGACACTAAGGGACACTGAAGCTTTCTTT. Amino acid sequence: CRGTGTLRDTEAFF.

The chain employs TRBV4-2 and TRBJ2-4; D may correspond to TRBD1 or TRBD2 (6 bases each). The CDR3 extends over 18 amino acids. From germline, CDR1 is LGHNA and CDR2 YNFKEQ. V gave up 1 base and J gave up 0 bases, with 16 bases separating them. The CDR3 here is CASSQGIGGHPAKNIQYF. The CDR3, as DNA: TGTGCCAGCAGCCAAGGGATCGGGGGACACCCAGCCAAAAACATTCAGTACTTC.

The chain uses TRBV27 and TRBJ1-5; weak D call: TRBD1 (5 bases). Germline lookup yields CDR1 MNHEY and CDR2 SMNVEV (reference sequence). The CDR3 runs 13 residues. Trimming left V 3 bases short and J 6 bases short, with 9 bases between. The CDR3 nucleotides are TGTGCCAGCAGTTTCGGGGCTGCTCAGCCCCAGCATTTT. It codes for CASSFGAAQPQHF.

The sample holds a few counts of this clonotype. The CDR3 is CSARPQLGSLGYTF. The CDR3 nucleotides are TGCAGTGCTAGGCCTCAATTGGGGTCCCTTGGCTACACCTTC. The chain links TRBV20-1 to TRBJ1-2; D unresolved. The CDR3 runs 14 residues. V lost 3 bases to trimming and J lost 7 bases, with 18 bases between them. Per the germline V gene, CDR1 is DFQATT and CDR2 is SNEGSKA (reference sequence).

This clonotype was observed many times. CDR3 DNA: TGCAGTGCCCTAGCGGGGGAGAGCACAGATACGCAGTATTTT. This codes for CSALAGESTDTQYF. The gene calls are TRBV20-1 and TRBJ2-3, with 10 positions matching TRBD2. This CDR3 spans 14 amino acids. V trimming: 6 bases; J trimming: 0 bases; junction bases outside the gene matches: 3. The germline CDR1 and CDR2 sequences are DFQATT and SNEGSKA (reference sequence).

About this clonotype: Germline and junction disagree at one end, which may indicate a read error. The V and J genes are TRBV12-3 or TRBV12-4 and TRBJ2-1, with 12 bases aligning to TRBD2. The CDR3 spans 14 residues. The CDR3 nucleotides read TGTGCCAGCAGACTAGCGGGGGGCTACAATAAGCAGTTCTTC. Its translation: CASRLAGGYNKQFF.

This clonotype turned up a few times. The chain is built from TRBV27 and TRBJ2-1; possibly TRBD2 for D (6 bases). This CDR3 contains 13 residues. Germline lookup yields CDR1 MNHEY and CDR2 SMNVEV (reference sequence). The V end lost 5 bases, the J end lost 8 bases, and 13 bases lay between the germline ends. CDR3 DNA: TGTGCCAGCAGTCCGGGACTCTGGGATGAGCAGTTCTTC. It specifies CASSPGLWDEQFF.

This chain uses TRBV7-2 with TRBJ2-7, with 8 nucleotides matching TRBD1. The CDR3 length is 14 residues. Germline CDR1 reads SGHTA; CDR2 reads FQGNSA. After removal of 3 bases from V and 1 base from J, the junction contained 2 bases not matched to a gene. The CDR3 nucleotides are TGTGCCAGCAGCTTCCGGGACAGGTCCTACGAGCAGTACTTC. Translated: CASSFRDRSYEQYF.

This chain uses TRBV18 with TRBJ1-1; D call uncertain. Deletions cut 2 bases from V and 4 bases from J, with 14 bases between. Germline values: CDR1 KGHSH, CDR2 LQKENI. The CDR3 spans 15 residues. The CDR3 DNA is TGTGCCAGCTCACCAGCTTCCTGGAGTGGCACTGAAGCTTTCTTT. Protein sequence: CASSPASWSGTEAFF.

V usage is TRBV7-9 and J usage is TRBJ1-1, with 8 positions matching TRBD1. V was clipped by 5 bases and J by 5 bases; unmatched bases: 10. The CDR3 has 15 residues. The germline CDR1 and CDR2 sequences are SEHNR and FQNEAQ (reference sequence). The CDR3 bases are TGTGCCAGCAGCCAAAGTGACAGGGGAGGTACTGAAGCTTTCTTT. This sequence encodes CASSQSDRGGTEAFF.

This chain links TRBV29-1 with TRBJ2-3; D is perhaps TRBD1 (5 bases). V lost 7 bases to trimming and J lost 3 bases, with 11 bases between them. Germline loops: CDR1 SQVTM, CDR2 ANQGSEA. There are 12 residues in the CDR3. CDR3 sequence: CSAGQGTDTQYF. CDR3 nucleotides: TGCAGCGCGGGCCAGGGTACAGATACGCAGTATTTT.

This clonotype was recorded a few times. The gene calls are TRBV12-3 or TRBV12-4 and TRBJ2-2; 8 bases match TRBD2. Unmatched junction bases numbered 5, after V lost 7 bases and J lost 1 base. The CDR3 sequence is 15 residues long. The CDR3 nucleotides are TGTGCCAGCAATGCGGGGGGTGGGAACACCGGGGAGCTGTTTTTT. It translates to CASNAGGGNTGELFF.

The V and J genes are TRBV3-1 and TRBJ2-7; 8 bases are a match to TRBD2. V trimming: 1 base; J trimming: 7 bases; junction bases outside the gene matches: 15. The CDR3 has 17 residues. The germline V gene has CDR1 LGHDT and CDR2 YNNKEL (reference sequence). The CDR3 loop is CASSQGPGSSGYNEQYF. CDR3 in DNA: TGTGCCAGCAGCCAAGGACCCGGGTCTAGCGGGTACAATGAGCAGTACTTC.

The chain carries TRBV12-3 or TRBV12-4 and TRBJ1-6; a weak D match, TRBD1 (5 bases). There are 15 residues in the CDR3. V lost 5 bases and J lost 11, with 19 bases in between. DNA for the CDR3: TGTGCCAGCAGTCCCCCCAGGGTTGGGAATACACCCCTCCACTTT. Encoded protein: CASSPPRVGNTPLHF.

The table lists this clonotype with a few counts. This rearrangement joins TRBV6-2 or TRBV6-3 to TRBJ2-3; TRBD1 agrees at 7 bases. The germline V gene encodes CDR1 MNHEY and CDR2 SVGEGT. V dropped 4 bases and J dropped 0; count of bases not matched to a gene: 10. There are 17 residues in the CDR3. The CDR3 here is CASSFGQAPESTDTQYF. In DNA, the CDR3 is TGTGCCAGCAGTTTTGGACAGGCGCCAGAGAGCACAGATACGCAGTATTTT.

This clonotype has more than one count but fewer than ten. This chain links TRBV6-5 with TRBJ2-2; D possibly corresponds to TRBD2 (6 bases). V was shortened by 0 bases and J by 7 bases, with 15 bases between the two germline ends. Germline V gives CDR1 MNHEY, CDR2 SVGAGI. The CDR3 loop spans 16 amino acids. The CDR3 DNA is TGTGCCAGCAGTTACTCCAAAGGGCGGGGCCTCGGGGAGCTGTTTTTT. It encodes CASSYSKGRGLGELFF.

The chain is built from TRBV6-2 or TRBV6-3 and TRBJ1-2, with 9 bases identical to TRBD1. V shed 6 bases, J shed 4 bases, and the junction held 9 bases outside the gene matches. The CDR3 is 15 residues long. Germline V gene sequence: CDR1 MNHEY, CDR2 SVGEGT. CDR3: CASRDRDRAIYGYTF. CDR3 nucleotide sequence: TGTGCCAGCAGGGACCGGGACAGGGCCATCTATGGCTACACCTTC.

The V call is TRBV2, the J call TRBJ2-5; D is uncertain. The CDR3 loop spans 17 amino acids. V lost 8 bases and J lost 11, with 33 bases in between. Germline-derived CDR1 and CDR2 are SNHLY and FYNNEI. The CDR3 protein is CASDPQPSGLYYNEQYF. The CDR3 DNA sequence: TGTGCCAGCGATCCCCAACCGTCGGGCCTCTACTACAATGAGCAGTACTTC.